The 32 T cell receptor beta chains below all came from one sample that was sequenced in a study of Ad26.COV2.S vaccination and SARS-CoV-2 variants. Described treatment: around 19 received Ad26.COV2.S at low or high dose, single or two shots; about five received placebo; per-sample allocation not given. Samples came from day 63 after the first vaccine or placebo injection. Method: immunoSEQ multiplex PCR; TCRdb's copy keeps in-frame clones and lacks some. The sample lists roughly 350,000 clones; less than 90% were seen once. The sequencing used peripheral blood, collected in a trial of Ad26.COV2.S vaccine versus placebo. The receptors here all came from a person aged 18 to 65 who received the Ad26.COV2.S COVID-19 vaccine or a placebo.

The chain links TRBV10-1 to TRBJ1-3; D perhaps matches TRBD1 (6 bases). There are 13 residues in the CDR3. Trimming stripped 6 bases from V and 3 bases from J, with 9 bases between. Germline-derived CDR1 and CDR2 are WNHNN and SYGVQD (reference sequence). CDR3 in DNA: TGCGCCAGCAGCCGGGACATTGGAAACACCATATATTTT. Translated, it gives CASSRDIGNTIYF.

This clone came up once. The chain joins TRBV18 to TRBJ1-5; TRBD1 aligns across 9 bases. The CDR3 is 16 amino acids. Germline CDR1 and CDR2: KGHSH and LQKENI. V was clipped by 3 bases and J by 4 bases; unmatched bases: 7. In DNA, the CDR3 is TGTGCCAGCTCACCCTCAATCGGGACAGGGAATCAGCCCCAGCATTTT. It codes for CASSPSIGTGNQPQHF. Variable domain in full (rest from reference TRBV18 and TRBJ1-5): NAGVMQNPRHLVRRRGQEARLRCSPMKGHSHVYWYRQLPEEGLKFMVYLQKENIIDESGMPKERFSAEFPKEGPSILRIQQVVRGDSAAYFCASSPSIGTGNQPQHFGDGTRLSIL.

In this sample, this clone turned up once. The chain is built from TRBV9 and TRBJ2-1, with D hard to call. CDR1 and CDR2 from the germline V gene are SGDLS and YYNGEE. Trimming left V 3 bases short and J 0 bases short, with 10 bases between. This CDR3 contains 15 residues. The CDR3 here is CASSGAATSYNEQFF. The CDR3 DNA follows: TGTGCCAGCAGCGGGGCGGCCACCTCCTACAATGAGCAGTTCTTC.

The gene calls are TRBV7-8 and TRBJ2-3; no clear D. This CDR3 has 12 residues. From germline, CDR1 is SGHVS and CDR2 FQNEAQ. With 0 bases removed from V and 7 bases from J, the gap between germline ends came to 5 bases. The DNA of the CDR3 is TGTGCCAGCAGCTTAGCAGGGAATACGCAGTATTTT. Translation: CASSLAGNTQYF.

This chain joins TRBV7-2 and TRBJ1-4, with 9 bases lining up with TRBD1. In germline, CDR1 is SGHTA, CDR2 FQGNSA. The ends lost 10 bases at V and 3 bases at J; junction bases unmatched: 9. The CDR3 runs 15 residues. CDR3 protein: CATKNRGLPNEKLFF. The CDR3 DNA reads TGTGCCACTAAAAACAGGGGGCTGCCTAATGAAAAACTGTTTTTT.

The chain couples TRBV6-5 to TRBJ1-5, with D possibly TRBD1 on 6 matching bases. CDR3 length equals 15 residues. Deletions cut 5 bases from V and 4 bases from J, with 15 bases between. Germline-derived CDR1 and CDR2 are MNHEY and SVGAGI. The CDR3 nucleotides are TGTGCCAGCAGTCCTCTTAGACAGGTTAATCAGCCCCAGCATTTT. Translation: CASSPLRQVNQPQHF.

CDR3 residues: CASSSVGQGAKTQYF. The CDR3 nucleotides read TGTGCCAGCAGCTCCGTGGGACAGGGCGCGAAGACCCAGTACTTC. J is TRBJ2-5 and V is TRBV11-2, with 9 bases that match TRBD1. Germline V lookup: CDR1 SGHAT, CDR2 FQNNGV. V trimming: 4 bases; J trimming: 6 bases; junction bases outside the gene matches: 9. The CDR3 runs 15 residues.

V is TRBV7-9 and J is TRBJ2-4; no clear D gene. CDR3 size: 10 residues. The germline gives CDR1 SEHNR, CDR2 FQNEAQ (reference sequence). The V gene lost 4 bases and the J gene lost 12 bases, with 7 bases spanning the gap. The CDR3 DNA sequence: TGTGCCAGCAGCTCCGAAGCTCAGTACTTC. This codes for CASSSEAQYF. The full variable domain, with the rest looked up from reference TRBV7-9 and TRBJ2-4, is DTGVSQNPRHKITKRGQNVTFRCDPISEHNRLYWYRQTLGQGPEFLTYFQNEAQLEKSRLLSDRFSAERPKGSFSTLEIQRTEQGDSAMYLCASSSEAQYFGAGTRLSVL.

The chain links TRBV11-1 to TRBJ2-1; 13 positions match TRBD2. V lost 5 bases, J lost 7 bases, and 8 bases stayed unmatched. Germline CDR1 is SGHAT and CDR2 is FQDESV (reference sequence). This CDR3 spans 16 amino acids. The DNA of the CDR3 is TGTGCCAGCAGCATAACTAGCGGGAGGGCCTGGAATGAGCAGTTCTTC. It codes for CASSITSGRAWNEQFF.

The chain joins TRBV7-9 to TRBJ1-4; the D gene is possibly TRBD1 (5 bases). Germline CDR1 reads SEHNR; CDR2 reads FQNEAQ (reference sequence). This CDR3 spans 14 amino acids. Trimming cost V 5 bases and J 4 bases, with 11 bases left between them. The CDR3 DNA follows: TGTGCCAGCAGCGGTGACAGCTATAATGAAAAACTGTTTTTT. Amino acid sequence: CASSGDSYNEKLFF.

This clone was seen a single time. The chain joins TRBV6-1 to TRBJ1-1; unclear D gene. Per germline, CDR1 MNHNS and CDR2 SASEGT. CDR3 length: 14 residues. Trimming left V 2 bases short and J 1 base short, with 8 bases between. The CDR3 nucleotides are TGTGCCAGCAGTGAATTGGGGAGGAACACTGAAGCTTTCTTT. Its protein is CASSELGRNTEAFF.

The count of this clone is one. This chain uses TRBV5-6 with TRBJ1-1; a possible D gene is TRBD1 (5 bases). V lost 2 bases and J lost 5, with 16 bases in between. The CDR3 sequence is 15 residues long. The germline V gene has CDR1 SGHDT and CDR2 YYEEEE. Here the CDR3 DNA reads TGTGCCAGCAGCTTTTGGGGACCACTTAGGACTGAAGCTTTCTTT. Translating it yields CASSFWGPLRTEAFF.

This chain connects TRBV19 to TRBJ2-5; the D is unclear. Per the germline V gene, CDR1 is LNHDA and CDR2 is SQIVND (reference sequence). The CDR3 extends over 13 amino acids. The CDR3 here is CAKAGRPQETQYF. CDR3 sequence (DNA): TGTGCTAAAGCCGGCCGACCCCAAGAGACCCAGTACTTC.

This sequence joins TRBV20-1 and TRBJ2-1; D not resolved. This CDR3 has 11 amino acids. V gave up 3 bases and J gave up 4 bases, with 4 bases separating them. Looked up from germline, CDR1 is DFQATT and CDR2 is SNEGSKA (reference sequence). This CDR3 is CSASGYNEQFF. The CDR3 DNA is TGCAGTGCTAGCGGATACAATGAGCAGTTCTTC.

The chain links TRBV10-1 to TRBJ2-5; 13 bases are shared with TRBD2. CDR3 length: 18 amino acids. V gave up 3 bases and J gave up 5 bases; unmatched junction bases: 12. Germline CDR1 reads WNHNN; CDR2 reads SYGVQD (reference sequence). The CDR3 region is CASSDGTSGGAQRETQYF. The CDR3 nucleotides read TGCGCCAGCAGTGATGGTACTAGCGGGGGGGCCCAGCGGGAGACCCAGTACTTC.

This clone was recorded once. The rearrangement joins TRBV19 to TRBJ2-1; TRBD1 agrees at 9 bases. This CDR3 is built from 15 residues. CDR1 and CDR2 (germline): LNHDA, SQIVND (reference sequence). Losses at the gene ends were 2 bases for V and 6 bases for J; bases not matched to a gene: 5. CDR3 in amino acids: CASSITGGRPNEQFF. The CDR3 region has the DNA TGTGCCAGTAGTATAACAGGGGGCCGGCCCAATGAGCAGTTCTTC.

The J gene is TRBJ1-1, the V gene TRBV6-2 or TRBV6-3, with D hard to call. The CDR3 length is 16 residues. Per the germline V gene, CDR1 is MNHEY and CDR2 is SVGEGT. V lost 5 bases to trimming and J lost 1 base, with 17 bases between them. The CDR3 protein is CASSPDRHPANTEAFF. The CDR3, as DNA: TGTGCCAGCAGTCCCGACCGACATCCCGCGAACACTGAAGCTTTCTTT.

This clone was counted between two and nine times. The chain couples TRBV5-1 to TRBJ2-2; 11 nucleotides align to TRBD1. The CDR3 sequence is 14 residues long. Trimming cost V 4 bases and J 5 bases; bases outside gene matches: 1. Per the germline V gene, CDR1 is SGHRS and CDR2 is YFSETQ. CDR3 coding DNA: TGCGCCAGCAGCGGGACAGGGGGGACCGGGGAGCTGTTTTTT. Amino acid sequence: CASSGTGGTGELFF.

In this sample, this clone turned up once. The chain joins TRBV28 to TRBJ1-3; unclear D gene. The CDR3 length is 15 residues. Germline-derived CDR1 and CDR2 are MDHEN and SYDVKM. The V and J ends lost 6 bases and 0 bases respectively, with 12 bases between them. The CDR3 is CASSLTLPSGNTIYF. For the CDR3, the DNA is TGTGCCAGCAGCCTAACGTTACCCTCTGGAAACACCATATATTTT.

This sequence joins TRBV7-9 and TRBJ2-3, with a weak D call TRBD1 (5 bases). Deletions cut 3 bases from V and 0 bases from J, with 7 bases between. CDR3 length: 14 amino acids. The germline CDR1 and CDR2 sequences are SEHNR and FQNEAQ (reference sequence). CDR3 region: CASSFSGSTDTQYF. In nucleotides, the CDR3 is TGTGCCAGCAGCTTCTCAGGGAGCACAGATACGCAGTATTTT. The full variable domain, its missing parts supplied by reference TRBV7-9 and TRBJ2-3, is DTGVSQNPRHKITKRGQNVTFRCDPISEHNRLYWYRQTLGQGPEFLTYFQNEAQLEKSRLLSDRFSAERPKGSFSTLEIQRTEQGDSAMYLCASSFSGSTDTQYFGPGTRLTVL.

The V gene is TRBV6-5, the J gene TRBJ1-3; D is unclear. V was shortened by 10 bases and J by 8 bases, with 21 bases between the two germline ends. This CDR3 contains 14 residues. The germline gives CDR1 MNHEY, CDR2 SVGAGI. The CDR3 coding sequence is TGTGCCACCCATCCGGCTGGGGTGGGATACACCATATATTTT. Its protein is CATHPAGVGYTIYF.

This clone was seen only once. CDR3 nucleotide sequence: TGCGCCAGCAGCCAAGAGAGGTGGATGGGATATGGCTACACCTTC. It specifies CASSQERWMGYGYTF. V and J are TRBV4-3 and TRBJ1-2; no reliable D call. The CDR3 is 15 amino acids. CDR1 and CDR2 (germline): LGHNA, YSLEER. V lost 0 bases and J 5 bases, leaving 13 bases between the germline ends.

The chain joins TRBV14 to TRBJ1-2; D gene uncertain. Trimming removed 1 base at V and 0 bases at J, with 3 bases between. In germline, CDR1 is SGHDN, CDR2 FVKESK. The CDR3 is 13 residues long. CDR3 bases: TGTGCCAGCAGCCAAGCAGCTAACTATGGCTACACCTTC. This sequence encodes CASSQAANYGYTF.

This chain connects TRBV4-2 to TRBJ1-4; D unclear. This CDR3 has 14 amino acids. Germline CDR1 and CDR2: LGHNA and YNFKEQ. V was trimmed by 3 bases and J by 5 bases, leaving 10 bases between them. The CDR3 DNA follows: TGTGCCAGCAGCCATTTGGAAAGGAATGAAAAACTGTTTTTT. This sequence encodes CASSHLERNEKLFF.

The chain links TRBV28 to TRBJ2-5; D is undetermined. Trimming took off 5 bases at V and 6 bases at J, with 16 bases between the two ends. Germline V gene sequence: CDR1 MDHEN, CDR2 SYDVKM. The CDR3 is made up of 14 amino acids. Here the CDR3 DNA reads TGTGCCAGCAGTCCTCAGGCCGGCTGGAAGACCCAGTACTTC. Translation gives CASSPQAGWKTQYF.

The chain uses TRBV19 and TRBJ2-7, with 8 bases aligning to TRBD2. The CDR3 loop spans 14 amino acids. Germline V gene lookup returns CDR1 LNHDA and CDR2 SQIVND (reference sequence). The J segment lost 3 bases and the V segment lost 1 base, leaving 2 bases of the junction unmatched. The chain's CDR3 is CASSIGGLGYEQYF. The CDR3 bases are TGTGCCAGTAGTATAGGGGGACTAGGCTACGAGCAGTACTTC.

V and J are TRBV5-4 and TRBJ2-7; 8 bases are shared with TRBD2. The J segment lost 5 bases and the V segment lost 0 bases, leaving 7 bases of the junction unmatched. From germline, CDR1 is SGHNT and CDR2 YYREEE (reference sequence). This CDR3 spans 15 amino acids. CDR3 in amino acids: CASSLASGRADEQYF. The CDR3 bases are TGTGCCAGCAGCTTGGCGAGCGGGAGAGCCGACGAGCAGTACTTC.

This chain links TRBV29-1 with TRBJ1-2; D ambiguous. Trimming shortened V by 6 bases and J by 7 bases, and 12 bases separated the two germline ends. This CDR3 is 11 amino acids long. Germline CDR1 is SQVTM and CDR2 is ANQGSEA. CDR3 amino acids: CSVAHRGGYTF. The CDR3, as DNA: TGCAGCGTGGCCCACAGAGGTGGCTACACCTTC.

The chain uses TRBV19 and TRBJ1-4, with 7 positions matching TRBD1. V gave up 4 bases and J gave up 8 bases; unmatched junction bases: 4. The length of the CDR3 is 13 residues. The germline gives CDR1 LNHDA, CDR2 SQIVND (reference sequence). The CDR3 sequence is CASSTDRDEKLFF. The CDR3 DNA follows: TGTGCCAGTAGTACCGACAGGGACGAAAAACTGTTTTTT. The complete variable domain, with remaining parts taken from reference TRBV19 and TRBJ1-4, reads DGGITQSPKYLFRKEGQNVTLSCEQNLNHDAMYWYRQDPGQGLRLIYYSQIVNDFQKGDIAEGYSVSREKKESFPLTVTSAQKNPTAFYLCASSTDRDEKLFFGSGTQLSVL.

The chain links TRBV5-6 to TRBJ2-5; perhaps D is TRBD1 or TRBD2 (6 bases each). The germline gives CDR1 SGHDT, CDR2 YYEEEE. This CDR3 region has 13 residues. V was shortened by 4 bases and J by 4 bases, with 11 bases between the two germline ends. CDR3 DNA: TGTGCCAGCAGCCCCTGGGGGGCAGAGACCCAGTACTTC. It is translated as CASSPWGAETQYF. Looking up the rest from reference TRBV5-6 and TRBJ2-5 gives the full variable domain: DAGVTQSPTHLIKTRGQQVTLRCSPKSGHDTVSWYQQALGQGPQFIFQYYEEEERQRGNFPDRFSGHQFPNYSSELNVNALLLGDSALYLCASSPWGAETQYFGPGTRLLVL.

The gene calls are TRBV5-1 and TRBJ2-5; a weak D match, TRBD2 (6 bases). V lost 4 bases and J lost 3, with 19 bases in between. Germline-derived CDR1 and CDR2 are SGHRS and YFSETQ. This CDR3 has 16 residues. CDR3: CASSRGRAGLKETQYF. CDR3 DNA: TGCGCCAGCAGCCGGGGCCGTGCGGGGTTAAAAGAGACCCAGTACTTC. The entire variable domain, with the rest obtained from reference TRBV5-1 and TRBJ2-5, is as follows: KAGVTQTPRYLIKTRGQQVTLSCSPISGHRSVSWYQQTPGQGLQFLFEYFSETQRNKGNFPGRFSGRQFSNSRSEMNVSTLELGDSALYLCASSRGRAGLKETQYFGPGTRLLVL.

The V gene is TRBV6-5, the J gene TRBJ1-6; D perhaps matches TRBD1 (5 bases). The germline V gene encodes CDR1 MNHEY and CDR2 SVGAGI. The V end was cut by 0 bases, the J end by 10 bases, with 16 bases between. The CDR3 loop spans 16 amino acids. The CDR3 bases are TGTGCCAGCAGTTACTCGGTCCCCGGGGCGGAATCACCCCTCCACTTT. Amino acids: CASSYSVPGAESPLHF.